This TCR beta chain originates from a study of blood T cell repertoires in COVID-19. Whole-study context: Acute-phase and convalescent COVID-19 samples originated in the United States, Italy and Spain.

Per the study methods: The authors estimated nucleated cell counts from reference gene primer amplification. The protocol was immunoSEQ multiplex PCR, while the TCRdb copy is restricted to in-frame clones and leaves out a portion. That table gives V, J and clone size, and the DNA gave D and trimming. The sample lists some 320,000 clones; 85% were seen once. Participants reported their clinical history, and cohort assignment relied on those reports. A PCR-confirmed or clinician-diagnosed COVID-19 case had contacted exposed participants within 2 weeks of entry. This clone has only a few counts. Material: PBMCs or T cells enriched from blood (not recorded which). The TCR originated in a woman in her twenties or thirties who had been exposed to COVID-19.

The CDR3 sequence: CAIRQGNQPQHF. CDR3 sequence (DNA): TGTGCCATCAGACAGGGGAATCAGCCCCAGCATTTT. This chain connects TRBV12-3 or TRBV12-4 to TRBJ1-5; 8 nucleotides match TRBD1. The CDR3 covers 12 residues. V was pared by 10 bases and J by 4 bases, with 3 bases of the junction left unmatched.